This record looks at one T cell receptor beta chain sequence and its context. The antigen remains undetermined. Germline lookup yields CDR1 MNHNS and CDR2 SASEGT. V was shortened by 7 bases and J by 4 bases, with 17 bases between the two germline ends. The CDR3 consists of 15 residues. This record belongs to a study of cytomegalovirus exposure and HLA in healthy donors. The donors, nominally healthy at sampling, likely had unrecorded immune exposures. Researchers ran the PCR with 60 Vbeta and 13 Jbeta primers. Using immunoSEQ multiplex PCR, the repertoire was profiled, and TCRdb retains in-frame clones only, with some absent. Of approximately 140,000 clones in the sample, 60% to 80% were seen once. General study results and limits: What TCR beta sequences reportedly achieved was accurate prediction of HLA-A and HLA-B alleles in most subjects.

The receptor's source is a man in his late teens or twenties in good health and CMV-seronegative. This chain connects TRBV6-1 to TRBJ1-3, with D uncertain. The sequencing input was PBMCs. CDR3 coding DNA: TGTGCCAGCACCGAACTTGGGAGGGCCGGAAACACCATATATTTT. Translation: CASTELGRAGNTIYF.